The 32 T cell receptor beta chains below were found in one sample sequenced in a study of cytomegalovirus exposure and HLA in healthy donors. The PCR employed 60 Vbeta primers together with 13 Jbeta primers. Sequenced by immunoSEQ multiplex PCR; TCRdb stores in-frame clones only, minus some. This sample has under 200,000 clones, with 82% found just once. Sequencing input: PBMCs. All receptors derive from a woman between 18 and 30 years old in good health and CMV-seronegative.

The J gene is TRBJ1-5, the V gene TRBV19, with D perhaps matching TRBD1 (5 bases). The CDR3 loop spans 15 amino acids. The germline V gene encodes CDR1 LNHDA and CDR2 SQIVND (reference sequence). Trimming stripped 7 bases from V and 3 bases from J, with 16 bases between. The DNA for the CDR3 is TGTGCCAGTACGCTGAGCGGGGGGGACAATCAGCCCCAGCATTTT. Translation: CASTLSGGDNQPQHF. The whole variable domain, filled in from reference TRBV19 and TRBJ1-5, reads DGGITQSPKYLFRKEGQNVTLSCEQNLNHDAMYWYRQDPGQGLRLIYYSQIVNDFQKGDIAEGYSVSREKKESFPLTVTSAQKNPTAFYLCASTLSGGDNQPQHFGDGTRLSIL.

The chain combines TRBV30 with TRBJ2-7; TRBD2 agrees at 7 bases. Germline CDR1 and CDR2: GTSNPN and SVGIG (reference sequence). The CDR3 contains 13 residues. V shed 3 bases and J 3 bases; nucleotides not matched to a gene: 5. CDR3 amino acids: CAWSGSSGYEQYF. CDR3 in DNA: TGTGCCTGGAGCGGTTCTAGCGGCTACGAGCAGTACTTC.

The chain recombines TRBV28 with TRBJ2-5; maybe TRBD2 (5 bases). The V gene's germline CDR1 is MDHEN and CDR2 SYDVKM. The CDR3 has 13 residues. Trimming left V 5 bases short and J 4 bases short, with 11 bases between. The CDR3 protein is CASSNSGGETQYF. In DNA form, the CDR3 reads TGTGCCAGCAGTAACAGCGGAGGAGAGACCCAGTACTTC.

Here the CDR3 DNA reads TGTGCCAGCAGTTTTGGCGGGAGGGCCGACAATGAGCAGTTCTTC. It encodes CASSFGGRADNEQFF. V and J are TRBV27 and TRBJ2-1; 9 bases match TRBD2. The CDR3 runs to 15 residues. Germline V gives CDR1 MNHEY, CDR2 SMNVEV (reference sequence). V dropped 3 bases and J dropped 5; count of bases not matched to a gene: 5.

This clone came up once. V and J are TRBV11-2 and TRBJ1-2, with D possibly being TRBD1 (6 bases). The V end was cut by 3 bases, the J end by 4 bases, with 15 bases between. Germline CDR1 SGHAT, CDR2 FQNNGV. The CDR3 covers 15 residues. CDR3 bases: TGTGCCAGCAGCTTCGACTCCCCGGACAGCTATGGCTACACCTTC. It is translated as CASSFDSPDSYGYTF.

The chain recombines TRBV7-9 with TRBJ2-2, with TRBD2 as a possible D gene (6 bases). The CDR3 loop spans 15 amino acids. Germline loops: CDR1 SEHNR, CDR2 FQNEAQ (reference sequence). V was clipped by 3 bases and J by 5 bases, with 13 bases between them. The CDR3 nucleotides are TGTGCCAGCAGCTTGCTCGGGAGTGGTACCGGGGAGCTGTTTTTT. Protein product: CASSLLGSGTGELFF.

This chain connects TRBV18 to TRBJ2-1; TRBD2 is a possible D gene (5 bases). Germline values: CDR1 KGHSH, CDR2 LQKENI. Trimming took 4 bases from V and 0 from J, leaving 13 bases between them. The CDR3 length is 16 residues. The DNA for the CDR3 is TGTGCCAGCTCACTGATTGGACTGCGCTCCTACAATGAGCAGTTCTTC. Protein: CASSLIGLRSYNEQFF.

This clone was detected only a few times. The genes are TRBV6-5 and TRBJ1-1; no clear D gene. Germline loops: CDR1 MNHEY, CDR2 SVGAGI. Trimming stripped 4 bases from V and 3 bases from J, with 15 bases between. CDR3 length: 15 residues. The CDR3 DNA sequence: TGTGCCAGCAGTTGGGGTAGCCGGGGTGACACTGAAGCTTTCTTT. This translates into CASSWGSRGDTEAFF.

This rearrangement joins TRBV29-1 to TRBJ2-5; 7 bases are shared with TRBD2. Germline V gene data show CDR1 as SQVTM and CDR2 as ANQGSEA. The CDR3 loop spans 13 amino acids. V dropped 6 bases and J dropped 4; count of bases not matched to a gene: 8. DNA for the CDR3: TGCAGCGTCTTAGGACTAGATGGAGAGACCCAGTACTTC. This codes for CSVLGLDGETQYF.

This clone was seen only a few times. In DNA, the CDR3 is TGTGCCAGCAGTACAGGTTCCACTGAAGCTTTCTTT. It translates to CASSTGSTEAFF. J is TRBJ1-1 and V is TRBV6-1, with D tentatively TRBD1 (5 bases). The V gene lost 5 bases and the J gene lost 4 bases, with 8 bases spanning the gap. The CDR3 extends over 12 amino acids. Germline V lookup: CDR1 MNHNS, CDR2 SASEGT.

Here the CDR3 DNA reads TGTGCCAGCAGCCTCGGGACAGCAACTAATGAAAAACTGTTTTTT. Translation: CASSLGTATNEKLFF. The chain carries TRBV7-8 and TRBJ1-4; the match to TRBD1 covers 7 bases. V lost 5 bases and J lost 0; bases outside the gene matches: 3. Germline CDR1 reads SGHVS; CDR2 reads FQNEAQ. This CDR3 has 15 residues.

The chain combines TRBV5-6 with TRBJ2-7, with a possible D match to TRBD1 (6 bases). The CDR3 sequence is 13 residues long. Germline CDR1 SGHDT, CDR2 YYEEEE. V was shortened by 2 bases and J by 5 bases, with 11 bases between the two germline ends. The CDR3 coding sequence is TGTGCCAGCAGCTTTATACAGGGCCACGAGCAGTACGTC. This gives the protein CASSFIQGHEQYV.

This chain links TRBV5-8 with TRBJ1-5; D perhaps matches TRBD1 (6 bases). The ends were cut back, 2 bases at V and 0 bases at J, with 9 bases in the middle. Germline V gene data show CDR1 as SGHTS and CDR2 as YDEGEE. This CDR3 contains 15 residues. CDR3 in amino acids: CASSLTGYSNQPQHF. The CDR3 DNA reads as TGTGCCAGCAGCTTAACAGGGTATAGCAATCAGCCCCAGCATTTT.

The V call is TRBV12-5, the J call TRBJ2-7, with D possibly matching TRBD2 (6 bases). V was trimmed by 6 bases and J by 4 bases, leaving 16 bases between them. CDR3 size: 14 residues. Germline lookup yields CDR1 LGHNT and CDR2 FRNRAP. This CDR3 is CASGWGSGDYEQYV. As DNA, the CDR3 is TGTGCTAGTGGATGGGGATCGGGGGATTACGAGCAGTACGTC.

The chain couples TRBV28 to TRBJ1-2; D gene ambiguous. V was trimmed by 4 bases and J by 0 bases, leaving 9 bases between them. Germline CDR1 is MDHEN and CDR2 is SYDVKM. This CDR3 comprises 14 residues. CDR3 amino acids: CASSSTDSNYGYTF. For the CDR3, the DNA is TGTGCCAGCAGTTCAACTGACTCTAACTATGGCTACACCTTC.

CDR3 bases: TGTGCCACCCCTCCCAACGGGGGACCTCAGGGCTACACCTTC. Translating gives CATPPNGGPQGYTF. The chain couples TRBV19 to TRBJ1-2, with D tentatively TRBD1 (5 bases). The V end lost 10 bases, the J end lost 8 bases, and 23 bases lay between the germline ends. The CDR3 has 14 residues. CDR1 and CDR2 from the germline V gene are LNHDA and SQIVND (reference sequence).

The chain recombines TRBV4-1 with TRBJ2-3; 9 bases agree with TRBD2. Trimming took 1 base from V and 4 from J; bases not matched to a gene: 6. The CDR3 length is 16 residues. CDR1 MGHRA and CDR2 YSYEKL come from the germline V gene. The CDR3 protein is CASSQGLAGPADTQYF. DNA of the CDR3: TGCGCCAGCAGCCAAGGCCTAGCGGGACCGGCAGATACGCAGTATTTT.

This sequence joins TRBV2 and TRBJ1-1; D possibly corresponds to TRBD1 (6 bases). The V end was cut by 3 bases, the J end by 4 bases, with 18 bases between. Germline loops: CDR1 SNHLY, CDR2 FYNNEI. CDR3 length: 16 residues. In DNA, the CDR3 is TGTGCCAGCAGTGAGGCTGGGACACGGAGCGGCACTGAAGCTTTCTTT. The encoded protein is CASSEAGTRSGTEAFF.

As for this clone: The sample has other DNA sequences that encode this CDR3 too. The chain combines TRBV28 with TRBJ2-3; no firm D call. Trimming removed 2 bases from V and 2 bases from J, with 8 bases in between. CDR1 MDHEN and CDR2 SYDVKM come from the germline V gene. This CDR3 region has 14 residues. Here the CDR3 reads CASSLTGSTDTQYF. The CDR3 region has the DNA TGTGCCAGCAGTTTAACCGGGTCCACAGATACGCAGTATTTT.

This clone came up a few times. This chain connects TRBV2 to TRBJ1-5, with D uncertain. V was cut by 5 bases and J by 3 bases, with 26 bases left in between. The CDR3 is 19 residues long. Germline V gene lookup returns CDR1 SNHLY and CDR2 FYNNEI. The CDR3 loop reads CASSFTTYSLGENNQPQHF. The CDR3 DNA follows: TGTGCCAGCAGTTTTACTACCTACTCACTCGGGGAAAACAATCAGCCCCAGCATTTT.

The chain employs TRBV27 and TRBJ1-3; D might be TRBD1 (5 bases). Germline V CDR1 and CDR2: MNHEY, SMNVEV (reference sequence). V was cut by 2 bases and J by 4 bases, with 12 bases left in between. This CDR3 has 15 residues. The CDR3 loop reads CASSLGRGNGNTIYF. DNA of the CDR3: TGTGCCAGCAGTTTAGGGCGGGGGAACGGAAACACCATATATTTT.

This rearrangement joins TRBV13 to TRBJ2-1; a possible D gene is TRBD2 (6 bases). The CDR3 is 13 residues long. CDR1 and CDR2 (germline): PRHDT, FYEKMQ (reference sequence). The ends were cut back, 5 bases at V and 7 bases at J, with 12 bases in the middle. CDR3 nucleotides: TGTGCCAGCAGCCCAAGCCGGGGGAATGAGCAGTTCTTC. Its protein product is CASSPSRGNEQFF.

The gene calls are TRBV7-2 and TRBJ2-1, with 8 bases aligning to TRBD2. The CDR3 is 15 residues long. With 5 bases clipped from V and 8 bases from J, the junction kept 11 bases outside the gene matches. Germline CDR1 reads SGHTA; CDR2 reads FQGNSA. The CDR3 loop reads CASSMGLGERDEQFF. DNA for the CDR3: TGTGCCAGCAGCATGGGACTAGGCGAACGGGATGAGCAGTTCTTC.

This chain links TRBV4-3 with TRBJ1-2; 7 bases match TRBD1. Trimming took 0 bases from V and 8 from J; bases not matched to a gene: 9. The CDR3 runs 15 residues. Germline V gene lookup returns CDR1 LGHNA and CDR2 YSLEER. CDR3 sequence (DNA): TGCGCCAGCAGCCAAGATCGCGGGGACAGAAGGGGCTACACCTTC. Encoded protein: CASSQDRGDRRGYTF.

The CDR3: CASSLDRGQNADTQYF. DNA for the CDR3: TGTGCCAGCAGCCTTGACAGGGGGCAAAACGCAGATACGCAGTATTTT. The rearrangement uses TRBV5-6 and TRBJ2-3; TRBD1 agrees at 10 bases. CDR3 length equals 16 residues. From germline, CDR1 is SGHDT and CDR2 YYEEEE. Trimming cost V 4 bases and J 4 bases; bases outside gene matches: 9. Complete variable domain (other parts from reference TRBV5-6 and TRBJ2-3): DAGVTQSPTHLIKTRGQQVTLRCSPKSGHDTVSWYQQALGQGPQFIFQYYEEEERQRGNFPDRFSGHQFPNYSSELNVNALLLGDSALYLCASSLDRGQNADTQYFGPGTRLTVL.

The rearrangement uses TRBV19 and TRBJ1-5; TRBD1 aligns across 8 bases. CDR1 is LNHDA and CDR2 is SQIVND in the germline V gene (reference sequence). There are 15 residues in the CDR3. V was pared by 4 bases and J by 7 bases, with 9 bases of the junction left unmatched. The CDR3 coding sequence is TGTGCCAGTAGTAGCGGGACAGGACTATCGCAGCCCCAGCATTTT. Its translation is CASSSGTGLSQPQHF.

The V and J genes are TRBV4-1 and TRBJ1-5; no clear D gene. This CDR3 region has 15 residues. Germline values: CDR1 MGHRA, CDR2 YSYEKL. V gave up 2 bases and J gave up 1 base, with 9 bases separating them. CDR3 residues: CASSQLSGSNQPQHF. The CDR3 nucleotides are TGCGCCAGCAGCCAATTGTCGGGGAGCAATCAGCCCCAGCATTTT.

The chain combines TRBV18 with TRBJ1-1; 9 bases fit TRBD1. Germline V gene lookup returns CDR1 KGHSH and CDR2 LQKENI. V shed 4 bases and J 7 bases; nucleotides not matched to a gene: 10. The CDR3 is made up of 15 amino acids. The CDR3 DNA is TGTGCCAGCTCACTATCGGACAGGGGAAGAGGTGAAGCTTTCTTT. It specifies CASSLSDRGRGEAFF.

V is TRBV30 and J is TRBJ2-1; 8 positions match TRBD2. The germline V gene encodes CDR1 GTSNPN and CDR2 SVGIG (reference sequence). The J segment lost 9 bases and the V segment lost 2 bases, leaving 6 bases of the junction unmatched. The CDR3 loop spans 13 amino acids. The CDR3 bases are TGTGCCTGGAGTAATCGGGAGGGGTCTGAGCAGTTCTTC. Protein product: CAWSNREGSEQFF.

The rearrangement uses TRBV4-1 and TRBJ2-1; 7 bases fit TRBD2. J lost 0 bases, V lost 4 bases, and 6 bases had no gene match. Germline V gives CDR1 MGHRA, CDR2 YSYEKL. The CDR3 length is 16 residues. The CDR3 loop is CASSPARGGSYNEQFF. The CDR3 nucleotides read TGCGCCAGCAGCCCGGCACGCGGGGGCTCCTACAATGAGCAGTTCTTC.

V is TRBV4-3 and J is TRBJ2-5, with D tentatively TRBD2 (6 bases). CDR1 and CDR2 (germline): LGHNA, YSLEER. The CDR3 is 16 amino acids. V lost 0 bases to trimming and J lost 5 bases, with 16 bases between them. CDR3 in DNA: TGCGCCAGCAGCCAAGATGAAGGGCGGGAACGGGAGACCCAGTACTTC. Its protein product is CASSQDEGRERETQYF.

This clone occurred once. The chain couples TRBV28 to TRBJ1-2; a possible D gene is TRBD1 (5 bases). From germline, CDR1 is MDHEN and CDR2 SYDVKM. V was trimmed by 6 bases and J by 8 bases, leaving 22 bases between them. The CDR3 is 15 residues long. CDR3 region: CASSPPQGRVSGYTF. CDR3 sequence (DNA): TGTGCCAGCAGCCCTCCTCAGGGAAGGGTAAGCGGCTACACCTTC.